This T cell receptor beta chain was documented in a study of graft-versus-host responses after intestinal transplantation. Study-wide context: Recipients obtained multivisceral, liver-intestinal, or isolated intestinal transplants.

Germline CDR1 KGHSH, CDR2 LQKENI. V lost 5 bases to trimming and J lost 0 bases, with 1 base between them. This CDR3 contains 12 residues. About this clone: Its antigen is still unknown.

Some clones are missing from TCRdb's copy, which holds only in-frame ones; the method was immunoSEQ multiplex PCR. The sample lists some 23,000 clones, around 82% occurring once. The sample was unstimulated CD8+ T cells sorted from spleen or lymph node cells, taken before transplant. The receptor was derived from a human donor who was the organ donor for an intestinal transplant. The V and J genes are TRBV18 and TRBJ2-2, with D unresolved. The CDR3 DNA reads TGTGCCAGCTCAGCGAACACCGGGGAGCTGTTTTTT. It codes for CASSANTGELFF. Complete variable domain (other parts from reference TRBV18 and TRBJ2-2): NAGVMQNPRHLVRRRGQEARLRCSPMKGHSHVYWYRQLPEEGLKFMVYLQKENIIDESGMPKERFSAEFPKEGPSILRIQQVVRGDSAAYFCASSANTGELFFGEGSRLTVL.